This T cell receptor beta chain was observed in a study of identical twins. Findings and limits, study-wide: Twin-shared out-of-frame alpha sequences were enriched for low generation probability.

Germline V gene sequence: CDR1 SGHDN, CDR2 FVKESK. Trimming at V came to 0 bases and at J to 2 bases, leaving 9 bases not matched to a gene. This CDR3 spans 17 amino acids. The sample holds a few counts of this clonotype. Its antigen is unknown. With template switching, a universal primer site was added, and the cDNA carried unique molecular identifiers. TCRdb processed the 5' RACE reads anew with MiXCR; each CDR3 protein has one entry. The profile shows around 220,000 distinct CDR3 sequences, roughly 10% of them singletons. Healthy Caucasian individuals made up all the donors. The genes are TRBV14 and TRBJ2-7; 8 bases are a match to TRBD1. Sequencing was performed on memory T cells sorted from blood. The sequence was collected from a man in his fifties in good health. Here the CDR3 reads CASSQDPGRGRAYEQYF. As DNA, the CDR3 is TGTGCCAGCAGCCAAGATCCGGGCAGGGGGCGAGCCTACGAGCAGTACTTC.